The source of this T cell receptor beta chain is a study of cytomegalovirus exposure and HLA in healthy donors. General study points: Equally common other TCR beta chains were less clonally expanded than HLA-associated ones, a later analysis found. Most of the CMV-associated TCR beta chains (in a later analysis) appeared to be HLA-restricted.

Worth noting for this clone: Its antigen is not identified.

A multiplex PCR was run with 60 Vbeta primers and 13 Jbeta primers. Some clones are missing from TCRdb's copy, which holds only in-frame ones; the method was immunoSEQ multiplex PCR. The table lists approximately 160,000 clones, roughly 80% of them singletons, with 1.3% in the top ten. The source material was PBMCs. This receptor was obtained from a man aged 45-65 years in good health and CMV-seropositive.

This CDR3 is CASSLSIQRDYNEQFF. The CDR3 nucleotides are TGTGCCAGCAGTTTATCTATCCAGCGGGATTACAATGAGCAGTTCTTC. V is TRBV27 and J is TRBJ2-1; 7 positions agree with TRBD2. Looked up from germline, CDR1 is MNHEY and CDR2 is SMNVEV (reference sequence). This CDR3 comprises 16 residues. The trim removed 0 bases at V and 4 bases at J, leaving 6 bases unmatched.